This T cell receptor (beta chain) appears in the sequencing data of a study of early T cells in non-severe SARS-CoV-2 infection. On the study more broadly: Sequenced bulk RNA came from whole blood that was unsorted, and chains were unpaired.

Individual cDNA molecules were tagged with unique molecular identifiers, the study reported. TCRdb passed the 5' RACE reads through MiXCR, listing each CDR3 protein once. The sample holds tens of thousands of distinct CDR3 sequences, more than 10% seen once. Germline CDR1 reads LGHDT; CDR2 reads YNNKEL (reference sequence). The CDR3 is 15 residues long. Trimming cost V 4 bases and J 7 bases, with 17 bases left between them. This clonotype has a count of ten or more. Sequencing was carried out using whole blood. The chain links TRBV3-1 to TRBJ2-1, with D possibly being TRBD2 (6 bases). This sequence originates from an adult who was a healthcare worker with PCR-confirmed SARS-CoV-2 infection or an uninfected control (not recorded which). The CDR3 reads CASSLSAQGGNEQFF. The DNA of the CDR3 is TGTGCCAGCAGCCTCTCAGCGCAGGGAGGTAATGAGCAGTTCTTC.